These 24 T cell receptor beta chains were all obtained from the same sample, sequenced in a study of OX40 agonist ivuxolimab in advanced cancers. Clones were read by immunoSEQ multiplex PCR, and TCRdb kept only the in-frame ones, dropping some. The data contain tens of thousands of clones, around 90% of them singletons. The specimen comprised CD4+ or CD8+ T cells sorted from blood, sampled in a trial of the OX40 agonist ivuxolimab. Receptors were obtained from an adult with an advanced solid tumor such as melanoma, head and neck, liver or kidney cancer.

V gene TRBV2 combines with J gene TRBJ1-5; the D gene is possibly TRBD1 (5 bases). The CDR3 consists of 13 residues. Trimming shortened V by 4 bases and J by 5 bases, and 9 bases separated the two germline ends. From germline, CDR1 is SNHLY and CDR2 FYNNEI. This CDR3 is CASSGGVYQPQHF. In DNA, the CDR3 is TGTGCCAGCAGTGGAGGGGTATATCAGCCCCAGCATTTT.

The V gene is TRBV5-1, the J gene TRBJ2-3; D ambiguous. Germline values: CDR1 SGHRS, CDR2 YFSETQ. The CDR3 contains 17 residues. V lost 0 bases and J lost 0, with 14 bases in between. The CDR3 loop reads CASSLGIGADSTDTQYF. CDR3 nucleotide sequence: TGCGCCAGCAGCTTGGGAATCGGTGCGGACAGCACAGATACGCAGTATTTT.

V gene TRBV6-5 combines with J gene TRBJ2-2, with D maybe TRBD1 (6 bases). The CDR3 totals 13 residues. Trimming removed 6 bases from V and 4 bases from J, with 9 bases in between. CDR1 and CDR2 from the germline V gene are MNHEY and SVGAGI. CDR3 coding DNA: TGTGCCAGCAGATTGACAGGCACCGGGGAGCTGTTTTTT. As protein: CASRLTGTGELFF.

This sequence joins TRBV10-3 and TRBJ1-6; the D gene is possibly TRBD1 (5 bases). Germline V lookup: CDR1 ENHRY, CDR2 SYGVKD. V was cut by 2 bases and J by 0 bases, with 11 bases left in between. The CDR3 is 17 amino acids. The CDR3 sequence: CAISENAGSSYNSPLHF. The CDR3 nucleotides read TGTGCCATCAGTGAGAATGCAGGGAGCTCCTATAATTCACCCCTCCACTTT.

The chain has TRBV15 and TRBJ1-3; 9 nucleotides line up with TRBD1. Germline V lookup: CDR1 LNHNV, CDR2 YYDKDF (reference sequence). V lost 6 bases, J lost 3 bases, and 6 bases stayed unmatched. The CDR3 loop spans 15 amino acids. The CDR3 loop is CATSKQGARGNTIYF. The CDR3 coding sequence is TGTGCCACCAGTAAACAGGGGGCTCGTGGAAACACCATATATTTT.

The sample holds a few counts of this clone. V is TRBV6-5 and J is TRBJ2-2, with unresolved D. There are 15 residues in the CDR3. The germline V gene encodes CDR1 MNHEY and CDR2 SVGAGI. The V end lost 0 bases, the J end lost 2 bases, and 7 bases lay between the germline ends. For the CDR3, the DNA is TGTGCCAGCAGTTACTCCCGATCCAACACCGGGGAGCTGTTTTTT. This encodes CASSYSRSNTGELFF.

The chain uses TRBV18 and TRBJ2-4; no reliable D call. The V gene's germline CDR1 is KGHSH and CDR2 LQKENI. The ends were cut back, 8 bases at V and 0 bases at J, with 14 bases in the middle. The CDR3 spans 15 residues. Written as DNA, the CDR3 is TGTGCCAGCCAGGAACTAACACTAGCCAAAAACATTCAGTACTTC. Its translation: CASQELTLAKNIQYF.

The genes are TRBV3-1 (or the pseudogene TRBV3-2) and TRBJ2-3; D is ambiguous. The CDR3 totals 9 residues. The germline V gene has CDR1 LGHDT and CDR2 YNNKEL (reference sequence). V lost 7 bases to trimming and J lost 4 bases, with 0 bases between them. The chain's CDR3 is CASTDTQYF. CDR3 nucleotide sequence: TGTGCCAGCACAGATACGCAGTATTTT.

The rearrangement uses TRBV10-3 and TRBJ2-3; TRBD2 agrees at 10 bases. V lost 11 bases, J lost 1 base, and 3 bases stayed unmatched. Germline-derived CDR1 and CDR2 are ENHRY and SYGVKD. The length of the CDR3 is 13 residues. For the CDR3, the DNA is TGTGCCTTCGGGACTAGCGGCACAGATACGCAGTATTTT. Translated: CAFGTSGTDTQYF.

CDR3 residues: CASSEGGGPYNEQFF. In nucleotides, the CDR3 is TGTGCCAGCAGTGAGGGGGGGGGTCCCTACAATGAGCAGTTCTTC. V gene TRBV25-1 combines with J gene TRBJ2-1; 7 bases fit TRBD2. This CDR3 contains 15 residues. Losses at the gene ends were 3 bases for V and 2 bases for J; bases not matched to a gene: 4. CDR1 and CDR2 (germline): MGHDK, SYGVNS.

This sequence joins TRBV14 and TRBJ1-3; D is unresolved. The CDR3 has 14 amino acids. Germline V gene lookup returns CDR1 SGHDN and CDR2 FVKESK. The germline V and J ends were trimmed by 6 bases and 0 bases, with 9 bases remaining between them. In DNA form, the CDR3 reads TGTGCCAGCAGTCGCGACTACTCTGGAAACACCATATATTTT. This gives the protein CASSRDYSGNTIYF.

The chain carries TRBV7-2 and TRBJ2-3, with D maybe TRBD2 (7 bases). V was cut by 8 bases and J by 2 bases, with 17 bases left in between. Germline assignment: CDR1 SGHTA and CDR2 FQGNSA. The CDR3 contains 15 residues. Here the CDR3 reads CASAVRGGHTDTQYF. CDR3 nucleotides: TGTGCCAGCGCCGTGCGCGGGGGACACACAGATACGCAGTATTTT. The variable domain in full, completed from reference TRBV7-2 and TRBJ2-3, reads GAGVSQSPSNKVTEKGKDVELRCDPISGHTALYWYRQSLGQGLEFLIYFQGNSAPDKSGLPSDRFSAERTGGSVSTLTIQRTQQEDSAVYLCASAVRGGHTDTQYFGPGTRLTVL.

The CDR3 here is CAWSAGTYEQYF. The CDR3 region has the DNA TGTGCCTGGAGTGCGGGTACCTACGAGCAGTACTTC. The genes are TRBV30 and TRBJ2-7; D is unclear. Germline V gene lookup returns CDR1 GTSNPN and CDR2 SVGIG (reference sequence). Trimming left V 1 base short and J 2 bases short, with 6 bases between. The CDR3 has 12 residues.

The chain employs TRBV9 and TRBJ2-6; 12 bases map to TRBD2. V trimming: 1 base; J trimming: 2 bases; junction bases outside the gene matches: 4. Germline V gene sequence: CDR1 SGDLS, CDR2 YYNGEE. There are 18 residues in the CDR3. In nucleotides, the CDR3 is TGTGCCAGCAGCGTACTAGCGGGGGGGCCTGCTGGGGCCAACGTCCTGACTTTC. This codes for CASSVLAGGPAGANVLTF.

The rearrangement uses TRBV23-1 and TRBJ1-3; D unresolved. TRBV23-1 is labeled an ORF, and its function is uncertain. V gave up 4 bases and J gave up 0 bases, with 10 bases separating them. This CDR3 is 15 amino acids long. CDR3 amino acids: CASSRPLRSGNTIYF. The CDR3 DNA sequence: TGCGCCAGCAGTCGGCCGTTACGCTCTGGAAACACCATATATTTT.

This clone was picked up one time. V usage is TRBV5-1 and J usage is TRBJ1-1; D is undetermined. The CDR3 is made up of 15 amino acids. Germline V lookup: CDR1 SGHRS, CDR2 YFSETQ. Trimming left V 2 bases short and J 3 bases short, with 14 bases between. The DNA of the CDR3 is TGCGCCAGCAGCTTTCAGGAGCCTGGGCACACTGAAGCTTTCTTT. This translates into CASSFQEPGHTEAFF.

V and J are TRBV28 and TRBJ1-1, with 9 bases aligning to TRBD1. CDR3 length: 15 amino acids. CDR1 and CDR2 from the germline V gene are MDHEN and SYDVKM. Unmatched junction bases numbered 13, after V lost 5 bases and J lost 9 bases. The CDR3 here is CASSVSGTGTIKAFF. The DNA for the CDR3 is TGTGCCAGCAGTGTCTCCGGGACAGGGACGATTAAAGCTTTCTTT.

V and J are TRBV7-9 and TRBJ2-1, with a tentative D call TRBD2 (6 bases). The V gene's germline CDR1 is SEHNR and CDR2 FQNEAQ (reference sequence). The CDR3 has 15 residues. The V gene lost 2 bases and the J gene lost 3 bases, with 11 bases spanning the gap. In nucleotides, the CDR3 is TGTGCCAGCAGCTTACCCCTAGCGAGCTACAATGAGCAGTTCTTC. Translation: CASSLPLASYNEQFF.

The V gene is TRBV5-6, the J gene TRBJ2-5; TRBD1 matches 9 bases. This CDR3 has 14 amino acids. Germline V gives CDR1 SGHDT, CDR2 YYEEEE. V gave up 2 bases and J gave up 4 bases; unmatched junction bases: 3. The CDR3 sequence: CASSLQGALETQYF. For the CDR3, the DNA is TGTGCCAGCAGCTTACAGGGGGCATTAGAGACCCAGTACTTC.

The chain joins TRBV2 to TRBJ2-2; no clear D gene. Germline CDR1 SNHLY, CDR2 FYNNEI. Trimming left V 1 base short and J 3 bases short, with 9 bases between. The CDR3 contains 15 residues. The CDR3 spells CASSEVSSDTGELFF. CDR3 sequence (DNA): TGTGCCAGCAGTGAAGTGTCCTCCGACACCGGGGAGCTGTTTTTT.

The V and J genes are TRBV5-1 and TRBJ2-3; D is undetermined. Germline V CDR1 and CDR2: SGHRS, YFSETQ. There are 12 residues in the CDR3. Between the trimmed V and J ends, which lost 0 bases and 8 bases, there was a span of 7 bases. The CDR3 region has the DNA TGCGCCAGCAGCTTGGAGTTCGGTACGCAGTATTTT. Encoded protein: CASSLEFGTQYF.

The V and J genes are TRBV7-2 and TRBJ2-7; 8 positions match TRBD1. The CDR3 is 15 residues long. The germline gives CDR1 SGHTA, CDR2 FQGNSA. The ends lost 5 bases at V and 3 bases at J; junction bases unmatched: 9. The CDR3 is CASSGSGQGFYEQYF. The CDR3 DNA follows: TGTGCCAGCAGCGGTTCTGGACAGGGCTTCTACGAGCAGTACTTC.

The chain has TRBV4-2 and TRBJ2-1, with no clear D. The CDR3 is made up of 15 amino acids. V was pared by 1 base and J by 5 bases, with 12 bases between. The V gene's germline CDR1 is LGHNA and CDR2 YNFKEQ. The CDR3 DNA follows: TGTGCCAGCAGCCAAGGGGGTGGGTCCCACAATGAGCAGTTCTTC. Translated, it gives CASSQGGGSHNEQFF.

The chain employs TRBV13 and TRBJ1-2; TRBD1 matches 7 bases. Germline CDR1 is PRHDT and CDR2 is FYEKMQ (reference sequence). This CDR3 has 17 amino acids. V lost 1 base and J lost 5; bases outside the gene matches: 13. The CDR3 DNA reads TGTGCCAGCAGCTTAGCGGGGCCCGGGACAGATAATTATGGCTACACCTTC. Its protein is CASSLAGPGTDNYGYTF.